What follows are 30 T cell receptor beta chains derived from one specimen sequenced in a study of graft-versus-host responses after intestinal transplantation. The method was immunoSEQ multiplex PCR; TCRdb's version includes in-frame clones alone and lacks a portion of them. The table lists roughly 56,000 clones, around nine tenths of them singletons. The input for sequencing was PBMCs, taken around 120 days after intestinal transplantation. The receptor source for this set is a human patient who received an intestinal transplant, so some T cells may come from the graft donor.

The genes are TRBV2 and TRBJ2-7; TRBD2 matches 12 bases. The J segment lost 2 bases and the V segment lost 2 bases, leaving 4 bases of the junction unmatched. The length of the CDR3 is 16 residues. Germline CDR1 reads SNHLY; CDR2 reads FYNNEI. CDR3 loop: CASSEPASGGAYEQYF. Here the CDR3 DNA reads TGTGCCAGCAGTGAACCCGCTAGCGGGGGGGCCTACGAGCAGTACTTC. Combining the CDR3 with reference TRBV2 and TRBJ2-7 gives the whole variable domain EPEVTQTPSHQVTQMGQEVILRCVPISNHLYFYWYRQILGQKVEFLVSFYNNEISEKSEIFDDQFSVERPDGSNFTLKIRSTKLEDSAMYFCASSEPASGGAYEQYFGPGTRLTVT.

This clone was picked up a small number of times. CDR3 DNA sequence: TGTGCCAGTAGTGGGACAGGGCGGACTGAAGCTTTCTTT. Residues: CASSGTGRTEAFF. The V gene is TRBV19, the J gene TRBJ1-1, with 9 bases that match TRBD1. CDR3 length: 13 residues. J lost 5 bases, V lost 5 bases, and 3 bases had no gene match. Germline V CDR1 and CDR2: LNHDA, SQIVND (reference sequence).

This clone was recorded a few times. CDR3 nucleotide sequence: TGCAGCGTTGTATGGGACGGCATCCTCTACGAGCAGTACTTC. Its translation is CSVVWDGILYEQYF. V usage is TRBV29-1 and J usage is TRBJ2-7; possibly TRBD1 or TRBD2 for D (5 bases each). The germline gives CDR1 SQVTM, CDR2 ANQGSEA. V shed 4 bases and J shed 3 bases, with 16 bases lying between them. The CDR3 covers 14 residues.

This clone was seen just once. This chain joins TRBV12-2 and TRBJ2-5; the table's TRBD1 call for D was not verified on the DNA. The J call may be mistaken, given a closer DNA end match to TRBJ2-7. TRBV12-2 is described as a pseudogene. The CDR3 extends over 15 amino acids. CDR3 residues: CASRYRQGVTYEQYF. The CDR3 DNA reads TGTGCAAGTCGCTACCGACAGGGTGTGACCTACGAGCAGTACTTC.

The V call is TRBV29-1, the J call TRBJ2-3; D is unresolved. V was shortened by 2 bases and J by 8 bases, with 11 bases between the two germline ends. CDR1 is SQVTM and CDR2 is ANQGSEA in the germline V gene. The CDR3 is 12 amino acids. In DNA form, the CDR3 reads TGCAGCGTTGAACTATATGTGGGTACGCAGTATTTT. Protein product: CSVELYVGTQYF.

This chain connects TRBV10-3 to TRBJ1-2, with a weak D call TRBD1 (5 bases). Germline values: CDR1 ENHRY, CDR2 SYGVKD. V dropped 0 bases and J dropped 6 bases, with 17 bases sitting between them. This CDR3 region has 16 residues. CDR3 sequence reads: CAISESSAGTSDGYTF. CDR3 DNA: TGTGCCATCAGTGAGTCGAGTGCAGGGACGAGTGATGGCTACACCTTC.

This chain links TRBV10-1 with TRBJ2-7; the match to TRBD1 covers 11 bases. V was pared by 3 bases and J by 3 bases, with 7 bases of the junction left unmatched. Germline V gives CDR1 WNHNN, CDR2 SYGVQD (reference sequence). The CDR3 runs 16 residues. CDR3 region: CASSDVDRGPFYEQYF. The CDR3 bases are TGCGCCAGCAGTGATGTGGACAGGGGGCCCTTCTACGAGCAGTACTTC.

The rearrangement joins TRBV5-4 to TRBJ2-3, with a tentative D call TRBD1 (6 bases). Germline values: CDR1 SGHNT, CDR2 YYREEE (reference sequence). CDR3 length: 14 amino acids. V lost 5 bases and J lost 0, with 10 bases in between. The CDR3 coding sequence is TGTGCCAGCAGTCGCCAGGGGAGCACAGATACGCAGTATTTT. This sequence encodes CASSRQGSTDTQYF.

Comments on this clone: One end of the junction varies from germline; a read error may be responsible. V and J are TRBV28 and TRBJ1-4, with D possibly being TRBD1 (5 bases). The CDR3 is made up of 16 amino acids. Germline CDR1 reads MDHEN; CDR2 reads SYDVKM. Written as DNA, the CDR3 is TGTGCCATCAGTTCTTCAGAGGTGTGGGGGAAGGAAAAACTGTTTTTT. Translating it yields CAISSSEVWGKEKLFF.

This clone was counted a few times. The V call is TRBV23-1, the J call TRBJ1-3; D may be TRBD1 (5 bases). TRBV23-1 is filed as an ORF, its function uncertain. This CDR3 region has 15 residues. V lost 2 bases and J 0 bases, leaving 8 bases between the germline ends. The CDR3 is CASSQQGYSGNTIYF. In DNA, the CDR3 is TGCGCCAGCAGTCAACAGGGTTACTCTGGAAACACCATATATTTT.

This rearrangement joins TRBV5-8 to TRBJ1-5, with a weak D call TRBD1 (5 bases). CDR3 length equals 15 residues. V was cut by 3 bases and J by 6 bases, with 16 bases left in between. The germline V gene has CDR1 SGHTS and CDR2 YDEGEE. CDR3 sequence reads: CASSSPGVGIQPQHF. Written as DNA, the CDR3 is TGTGCCAGCAGCTCCCCGGGGGTAGGGATTCAGCCCCAGCATTTT.

The rearrangement joins TRBV6-1 to TRBJ2-2; possibly TRBD2 for D (7 bases). Germline CDR1 reads MNHNS; CDR2 reads SASEGT. The length of the CDR3 is 15 residues. V lost 8 bases and J lost 7, with 20 bases in between. The CDR3 nucleotides are TGTGCCAGCCGGGCGGGGGCTGACGGGAGCGGGGAGCTGTTTTTT. It specifies CASRAGADGSGELFF.

This clone was seen only once. V usage is TRBV7-2 and J usage is TRBJ1-1; D gene uncertain. V lost 1 base to trimming and J lost 3 bases, with 6 bases between them. Germline V lookup: CDR1 SGHTA, CDR2 FQGNSA. The CDR3 totals 13 residues. The CDR3 DNA follows: TGTGCCAGCAGCTTAGTGAGGTACACTGAAGCTTTCTTT. Translated, it gives CASSLVRYTEAFF.

The V and J genes are TRBV4-1 and TRBJ2-5, with TRBD2 matching 9 bases. The J call is in doubt because the DNA end fits TRBJ2-7 better. This CDR3 spans 18 amino acids. Germline CDR1 and CDR2: MGHRA and YSYEKL. CDR3 sequence (DNA): TGCGCCAGCAGCCATCAAGGAATCGAGCGGGGGGCGGCCTACGAGCAGTACTTC. This encodes CASSHQGIERGAAYEQYF.

The chain is built from TRBV5-1 and TRBJ2-3; TRBD2 matches 13 bases. Germline lookup yields CDR1 SGHRS and CDR2 YFSETQ. This CDR3 spans 17 amino acids. V lost 4 bases and J lost 4; bases outside the gene matches: 9. DNA for the CDR3: TGCGCCAGCAGCAACGGACTAGCGGGAGAACGCGCAGATACGCAGTATTTT. The encoded protein is CASSNGLAGERADTQYF. The full variable domain, with the rest looked up from reference TRBV5-1 and TRBJ2-3, is KAGVTQTPRYLIKTRGQQVTLSCSPISGHRSVSWYQQTPGQGLQFLFEYFSETQRNKGNFPGRFSGRQFSNSRSEMNVSTLELGDSALYLCASSNGLAGERADTQYFGPGTRLTVL.

A single count supports this clone. The same CDR3 can be traced to other DNA sequences in this sample. In DNA form, the CDR3 reads TGCAGCGTTGAGGCGGGGGCAGAGACCCAGTACTTC. It is translated as CSVEAGAETQYF. The chain recombines TRBV29-1 with TRBJ2-5, with a possible D match to TRBD2 (7 bases). The CDR3 is made up of 12 amino acids. Trimming took 3 bases from V and 4 from J, leaving 9 bases between them. Germline V gene lookup returns CDR1 SQVTM and CDR2 ANQGSEA.

The CDR3 DNA is TGCGCCAGCAGCCAGGGTTGGGGACAGGGCTCAGATACGCAGTATTTT. Residues: CASSQGWGQGSDTQYF. The genes are TRBV4-1 and TRBJ2-3, with 9 bases aligning to TRBD1. The V gene's germline CDR1 is MGHRA and CDR2 YSYEKL. The CDR3 covers 16 residues. Trimming at V came to 3 bases and at J to 4 bases, leaving 8 bases not matched to a gene.

This clone was observed once. The rearrangement joins TRBV11-1 to TRBJ2-7, with TRBD1 matching 7 bases. Unmatched junction bases numbered 6, after V lost 5 bases and J lost 5 bases. This CDR3 comprises 13 residues. Germline CDR1 SGHAT, CDR2 FQDESV (reference sequence). The CDR3: CASSGRQGNEQYF. CDR3 sequence (DNA): TGTGCCAGCAGCGGCAGACAGGGAAACGAGCAGTACTTC.

The chain links TRBV28 to TRBJ2-5; TRBD2 aligns across 8 bases. CDR3 length: 16 residues. Germline V gene lookup returns CDR1 MDHEN and CDR2 SYDVKM. After removal of 4 bases from V and 5 bases from J, the junction contained 12 bases not matched to a gene. The DNA of the CDR3 is TGTGCCAGCAGTTCCCCCGGGAGGGCCGGTGGGGAGACCCAGTACTTC. This encodes CASSSPGRAGGETQYF.

The V gene is TRBV19, the J gene TRBJ2-7; no definite D call. Germline values: CDR1 LNHDA, CDR2 SQIVND (reference sequence). V lost 3 bases, J lost 0 bases, and 9 bases lay in between. The CDR3 is 14 residues long. The CDR3 DNA reads as TGTGCCAGTAGTATTGCGGCCAGCTCCTACGAGCAGTACTTC. It codes for CASSIAASSYEQYF.

A few counts support this clone. The J gene is TRBJ1-6, the V gene TRBV2, with D possibly matching TRBD1 (5 bases). Germline CDR1 is SNHLY and CDR2 is FYNNEI. This CDR3 is built from 15 residues. Trimming took 8 bases from V and 9 from J, leaving 20 bases between them. The CDR3 DNA reads as TGTGCCAGCTCCTCGGGGACGACGCTAGGTTCACCCCTCCACTTT. Translated: CASSSGTTLGSPLHF.

The genes are TRBV18 and TRBJ2-5; 8 nucleotides align to TRBD1. V trimming: 9 bases; J trimming: 2 bases; junction bases outside the gene matches: 8. Looked up from germline, CDR1 is KGHSH and CDR2 is LQKENI. The CDR3 spans 14 residues. CDR3 region: CASTGQAGQETQYF. CDR3 DNA sequence: TGTGCCAGTACGGGACAGGCGGGACAAGAGACCCAGTACTTC. Supplemented by reference TRBV18 and TRBJ2-5, the full variable domain reads NAGVMQNPRHLVRRRGQEARLRCSPMKGHSHVYWYRQLPEEGLKFMVYLQKENIIDESGMPKERFSAEFPKEGPSILRIQQVVRGDSAAYFCASTGQAGQETQYFGPGTRLLVL.

The chain joins TRBV6-4 to TRBJ2-2, with D hard to call. This CDR3 comprises 14 residues. Germline V gene sequence: CDR1 MRHNA, CDR2 SNTAGT. The germline V and J ends were trimmed by 0 bases and 3 bases, with 5 bases remaining between them. CDR3 protein: CASSDSADTGELFF. The CDR3 nucleotides read TGTGCCAGCAGTGACTCTGCGGACACCGGGGAGCTGTTTTTT.

The V and J genes are TRBV6-5 and TRBJ1-2; no clear D. Germline assignment: CDR1 MNHEY and CDR2 SVGAGI. Trimming shortened V by 0 bases and J by 7 bases, and 9 bases separated the two germline ends. The CDR3 totals 13 residues. The CDR3 DNA follows: TGTGCCAGCAGTTACTCGGGGTCGGCTGGCTACACCTTC. Translated, it gives CASSYSGSAGYTF.

This chain connects TRBV11-2 to TRBJ2-1; D remains unclear. V gave up 0 bases and J gave up 10 bases, with 7 bases separating them. Germline CDR1 reads SGHAT; CDR2 reads FQNNGV. The CDR3 sequence is 12 residues long. The CDR3 nucleotides read TGTGCCAGCAGCTTAGAAGGGTACGAGCAGTTCTTC. Translation gives CASSLEGYEQFF.

J is TRBJ1-2 and V is TRBV10-2, with 7 bases that match TRBD1. CDR3 length equals 12 residues. Losses at the gene ends were 8 bases for V and 4 bases for J; bases not matched to a gene: 4. CDR1 and CDR2 (germline): WSHSY, SAAADI. DNA of the CDR3: TGCGCCAGCTTACGGGACAGCTATGGCTACACCTTC. Its protein is CASLRDSYGYTF.

This clone was observed once. This chain joins TRBV5-4 and TRBJ2-3; TRBD2 agrees at 13 bases. This CDR3 is built from 16 residues. J lost 5 bases, V lost 4 bases, and 7 bases had no gene match. Germline CDR1 and CDR2: SGHNT and YYREEE (reference sequence). CDR3 protein: CASSLGTSGEIDTQYF. CDR3 in DNA: TGTGCCAGCAGCCTAGGGACTAGCGGGGAGATAGATACGCAGTATTTT.

The J gene is TRBJ2-2, the V gene TRBV6-6; no firm D call. The CDR3 spans 15 residues. With 0 bases removed from V and 6 bases from J, the gap between germline ends came to 11 bases. Germline CDR1 and CDR2: MNHNY and SVGAGI (reference sequence). The CDR3 region is CASSYSRSPAGELFF. The DNA for the CDR3 is TGTGCCAGCAGTTACTCCCGCTCTCCCGCCGGGGAGCTGTTTTTT.

V usage is TRBV30 and J usage is TRBJ2-5; D tentatively fits TRBD1 or TRBD2 (5 bases each). This CDR3 is 13 amino acids long. Per germline, CDR1 GTSNPN and CDR2 SVGIG (reference sequence). Trimming removed 5 bases from V and 4 bases from J, with 14 bases in between. The CDR3 DNA follows: TGTGCCTGGGAACTAGGTGGGACAGAGACCCAGTACTTC. This translates into CAWELGGTETQYF.

The gene calls are TRBV6-1 and TRBJ2-5; 7 nucleotides line up with TRBD1. The DNA end lines up better with TRBJ2-7; the J call may be wrong. The CDR3 is 15 amino acids. The germline CDR1 and CDR2 sequences are MNHNS and SASEGT. The CDR3 coding sequence is TGTGCCAGCAGCGAACAGGGGACATGGTCCTACGAGCAGTACTTC. Encoded protein: CASSEQGTWSYEQYF.